The rows below give T cell receptor beta chains drawn from one sample of a study of vaccination effects on CD4 cells after COVID-19. These receptors have no identified antigens. The method was immunoSEQ multiplex PCR; TCRdb's version includes in-frame clones alone and lacks a portion of them. The table records 20,000 to 30,000 clones, more than 75% of them present only once. The specimen was CD4+ T cells from PBMCs cultured with HCoV-NL63 spike peptides, collected before COVID-19 vaccination. The receptors were sampled from a human donor who had a prior SARS-CoV-2 infection. Each CDR3 is given with its conserved first and last residue. Each record gives: V gene, clone size, J gene, D gene, CDR3 protein, CDR3 DNA. A D gene is named only where the DNA matches it firmly. The size of a clone is reported for some rows only, either as once, few or many, or as a class for expanded clones.

V: TRBV27
size: -
J: TRBJ1-6
D: TRBD1
CDR3: CASSLGSRDRLYPPLHF
DNA: TGTGCCAGCAGTTTAGGGTCGAGGGACAGACTATACCCACCCCTCCACTTT

V: TRBV7-3
size: -
J: TRBJ1-1
D: -
CDR3: CASSPRENTEAFF
DNA: TGTGCCAGCAGCCCTCGGGAGAACACTGAAGCTTTCTTT

V: TRBV6-5
size: -
J: TRBJ2-7
D: TRBD2
CDR3: CASSGGGSLIGEQYF
DNA: TGTGCCAGCAGCGGCGGGGGTTCCCTTATAGGTGAGCAGTACTTC

V: TRBV7-9
size: -
J: TRBJ2-7
D: -
CDR3: CATSFSGIPYEQYF
DNA: TGTGCCACCAGCTTTTCCGGGATCCCCTACGAGCAGTACTTC

V: TRBV7-2
size: -
J: TRBJ2-1
D: TRBD2
CDR3: CASSPWEGSYGEQFF
DNA: TGTGCCAGCAGCCCATGGGAGGGGTCGTACGGTGAGCAGTTCTTC

V: TRBV3-1/TRBV3-2
size: -
J: TRBJ1-2
D: -
CDR3: CASSQFLGNYGYTF
DNA: TGTGCCAGCAGCCAGTTTCTGGGTAACTATGGCTACACCTTC

V: TRBV5-4
size: -
J: TRBJ2-6
D: -
CDR3: CASSGRGEPGANVLTF
DNA: TGTGCCAGCAGCGGACGAGGGGAACCTGGAGCCAACGTCCTGACTTTC

V: TRBV18
size: -
J: TRBJ2-3
D: TRBD2
CDR3: CASFPGGADTQYF
DNA: TGTGCCAGCTTCCCGGGGGGGGCCGATACGCAGTATTTT

V: TRBV6-5
size: few
J: TRBJ2-7
D: -
CDR3: CASRQWDEQYF
DNA: TGTGCCAGCAGACAGTGGGACGAGCAGTACTTC

V: TRBV2
size: few
J: TRBJ1-2
D: -
CDR3: CASSEVVYGYTF
DNA: TGTGCCAGCAGTGAAGTTGTGTATGGCTACACCTTC

V: TRBV9
size: -
J: TRBJ2-7
D: -
CDR3: CASSARPSRDYEQYF
DNA: TGTGCCAGCAGCGCTCGCCCTTCCAGGGATTACGAGCAGTACTTC

V: TRBV24-1
size: -
J: TRBJ2-5
D: TRBD1
CDR3: CAIGRDSFFGETQYF
DNA: TGTGCCATCGGACGGGACAGTTTCTTTGGAGAGACCCAGTACTTC

V: TRBV5-5
size: -
J: TRBJ2-7
D: -
CDR3: CASSLTGRKPYEQYF
DNA: TGTGCCAGCAGCCTCACGGGACGTAAACCCTACGAGCAGTACTTC

V: TRBV19
size: -
J: TRBJ2-1
D: -
CDR3: CASSMAPQGSSYNEQFF
DNA: TGTGCCAGTAGTATGGCCCCCCAGGGGAGCTCCTACAATGAGCAGTTCTTC

V: TRBV5-6
size: few
J: TRBJ2-7
D: -
CDR3: CASTLSVGYEQYF
DNA: TGTGCCAGCACCCTGTCGGTAGGCTACGAGCAGTACTTC

V: TRBV28
size: -
J: TRBJ1-4
D: TRBD1
CDR3: CASRSIPGQGYEKLFF
DNA: TGTGCCAGCAGATCTATTCCGGGACAGGGTTATGAAAAACTGTTTTTT

V: TRBV6-4
size: -
J: TRBJ2-1
D: TRBD2
CDR3: CASSDTSGSYNEQFF
DNA: TGTGCCAGCAGTGACACTAGCGGGAGCTACAATGAGCAGTTCTTC

V: TRBV14
size: -
J: TRBJ1-1
D: TRBD1
CDR3: CASSQPTGGWTEAFF
DNA: TGTGCCAGCAGCCAACCCACAGGGGGATGGACTGAAGCTTTCTTT

V: TRBV18
size: -
J: TRBJ2-5
D: TRBD1
CDR3: CASSPLTGGRETQYF
DNA: TGTGCCAGCTCACCCCTTACAGGGGGACGAGAGACCCAGTACTTC

V: TRBV18
size: -
J: TRBJ2-3
D: -
CDR3: CASSPGSSFTDTQYF
DNA: TGTGCCAGCTCACCAGGGTCCTCCTTCACAGATACGCAGTATTTT

V: TRBV7-8
size: -
J: TRBJ1-2
D: -
CDR3: CASSFGIYGYTF
DNA: TGTGCCAGCAGCTTCGGGATCTATGGCTACACCTTC

V: TRBV5-8
size: -
J: TRBJ2-1
D: TRBD1
CDR3: CASSLAGDRGGNEQFF
DNA: TGTGCCAGCAGCTTGGCCGGGGACAGGGGTGGGAATGAGCAGTTCTTC

V: TRBV30
size: -
J: TRBJ2-1
D: TRBD2
CDR3: CAWSLAGGGDEQFF
DNA: TGTGCCTGGAGTCTAGCGGGAGGGGGTGATGAGCAGTTCTTC

V: TRBV7-9
size: -
J: TRBJ2-7
D: -
CDR3: CASSLGPGSSNEQYF
DNA: TGTGCCAGCAGCTTAGGTCCAGGGTCGTCCAACGAGCAGTACTTC

V: TRBV4-2
size: -
J: TRBJ2-7
D: TRBD1
CDR3: CASSPRSPGTEEQYF
DNA: TGTGCCAGCAGCCCAAGAAGCCCAGGGACAGAGGAGCAGTACTTC

V: TRBV7-9
size: -
J: TRBJ2-3
D: -
CDR3: CASRTGGGTDTQYF
DNA: TGTGCCAGCAGAACAGGCGGGGGCACAGATACGCAGTATTTT

V: TRBV6-5
size: -
J: TRBJ1-6
D: -
CDR3: CASFSGTTYNSPLHF
DNA: TGTGCCAGCTTCAGCGGAACGACCTATAATTCACCCCTCCACTTT

V: TRBV4-3
size: -
J: TRBJ2-1
D: TRBD2
CDR3: CASSQDLALAEGDEQFF
DNA: TGCGCCAGCAGCCAAGATTTGGCACTAGCGGAGGGGGATGAGCAGTTCTTC

V: TRBV28
size: few
J: TRBJ1-5
D: -
CDR3: CASSFMGQPQHF
DNA: TGTGCCAGCAGTTTCATGGGCCAGCCCCAGCATTTT

V: TRBV19
size: -
J: TRBJ1-2
D: TRBD1
CDR3: CASSTHRGLTYQSYGYTF
DNA: TGTGCCAGTAGTACTCACAGGGGGCTGACCTACCAATCTTATGGCTACACCTTC

V: TRBV4-2
size: -
J: TRBJ1-6
D: TRBD1
CDR3: CASSQDSPGQYNSPLHF
DNA: TGTGCCAGCAGCCAAGATTCTCCGGGACAGTATAATTCACCCCTCCACTTT

V: TRBV6-5
size: -
J: TRBJ1-1
D: -
CDR3: CASSTDEQANTEAFF
DNA: TGTGCCAGCAGTACAGACGAACAGGCAAACACTGAAGCTTTCTTT

V: TRBV18
size: -
J: TRBJ1-1
D: TRBD1
CDR3: CASSPTPTGPGTEAFF
DNA: TGTGCCAGCTCCCCGACACCGACAGGGCCTGGCACTGAAGCTTTCTTT

V: TRBV9
size: -
J: TRBJ1-1
D: -
CDR3: CASSARASNTEAFF
DNA: TGTGCCAGCAGCGCCCGGGCTTCGAACACTGAAGCTTTCTTT

V: TRBV4-3
size: -
J: TRBJ2-5
D: -
CDR3: CASSQDWGAETQYF
DNA: TGCGCCAGCAGCCAAGATTGGGGAGCGGAGACCCAGTACTTC

V: TRBV10-2
size: -
J: TRBJ2-4
D: TRBD2
CDR3: CASSDEVSGGDAPIAKNIQYF
DNA: TGCGCCAGCAGTGATGAGGTTAGCGGGGGCGACGCTCCTATAGCCAAAAACATTCAGTACTTC

V: TRBV6-5
size: -
J: TRBJ2-1
D: TRBD2
CDR3: CASRRTSGKFNEQFF
DNA: TGTGCCAGCAGGCGGACTAGCGGGAAATTCAATGAGCAGTTCTTC

V: TRBV13
size: -
J: TRBJ2-7
D: -
CDR3: CASAIRVRSYEQYF
DNA: TGTGCCAGCGCAATAAGGGTTAGGTCCTACGAGCAGTACTTC

V: TRBV7-2
size: -
J: TRBJ2-7
D: -
CDR3: CASGYPGSYEQYF
DNA: TGTGCCAGCGGGTATCCAGGAAGCTACGAGCAGTACTTC

V: TRBV7-9
size: few
J: TRBJ2-4
D: -
CDR3: CASSFAEDIQYF
DNA: TGTGCCAGCAGCTTCGCAGAGGACATTCAGTACTTC

V: TRBV28
size: -
J: TRBJ1-5
D: -
CDR3: CASSPPTDSSNQPQHF
DNA: TGTGCCAGCAGTCCACCGACGGACAGCAGCAATCAGCCCCAGCATTTT

V: TRBV6-2/TRBV6-3
size: -
J: TRBJ2-5
D: TRBD1
CDR3: CASSYSRWTGVKETQYF
DNA: TGTGCCAGCAGTTACTCGAGGTGGACAGGCGTTAAAGAGACCCAGTACTTC

V: TRBV11-3
size: few
J: TRBJ2-1
D: -
CDR3: CASSLFRFGVSYYNEQFF
DNA: TGTGCCAGCAGCTTGTTCAGGTTCGGGGTTAGTTACTACAATGAGCAGTTCTTC

V: TRBV30
size: once
J: TRBJ1-3
D: -
CDR3: CAGRVSGGNTIYF
DNA: TGTGCCGGAAGGGTATCGGGAGGAAACACCATATATTTT

V: TRBV7-3
size: once
J: TRBJ2-5
D: TRBD2
CDR3: CASSPNSGANKETQYF
DNA: TGTGCCAGCAGCCCTAATAGCGGGGCGAACAAAGAGACCCAGTACTTC

V: TRBV9
size: -
J: TRBJ2-7
D: TRBD2
CDR3: CASSVAAGTSIVHEQYF
DNA: TGTGCCAGCAGCGTAGCTGCCGGGACTAGTATCGTTCACGAGCAGTACTTC

V: TRBV7-9
size: -
J: TRBJ2-2
D: -
CDR3: CASSLHWEAGELFF
DNA: TGTGCCAGCAGCCTTCATTGGGAGGCCGGGGAGCTGTTTTTT

V: TRBV7-9
size: -
J: TRBJ1-2
D: -
CDR3: CASSLMTDAGYTF
DNA: TGTGCCAGCAGCCTTATGACAGATGCAGGCTACACCTTC

V: TRBV2
size: few
J: TRBJ1-2
D: TRBD1
CDR3: CASRRGQGVNYGYTF
DNA: TGTGCCAGCAGGAGAGGACAGGGGGTGAACTATGGCTACACCTTC

V: TRBV29-1
size: -
J: TRBJ2-1
D: TRBD1
CDR3: CSVPRQGATRRNNEQFF
DNA: TGCAGCGTTCCTAGACAGGGGGCTACCAGACGGAACAATGAGCAGTTCTTC

V: TRBV3-1/TRBV3-2
size: -
J: TRBJ2-7
D: TRBD1
CDR3: CASSQARGLEQYF
DNA: TGTGCCAGCAGCCAAGCTAGGGGGCTCGAGCAGTACTTC